Following are 24 T cell receptor beta chains from one sample sequenced in a study of T cells in Graves' hyperthyroidism and ophthalmopathy (dated by TCRdb to between 2018 and 2021). Library preparation used multiplex PCR. Reads for this sample came from an Illumina HiSeq 2000. TCR beta CDR3 regions were amplified from RNA transcripts. The first round of RT-PCR for the TCR CDR3 was performed with the HTBI primer set and the Qiagen OneStep RT-PCR kit. TCRdb applied fastp at Q25 and MiXCR to the public reads, then kept only in-frame beta chains. Rows with one shared CDR3 protein collapse into an entry with the most common genes and DNA. The sample has about 280,000 distinct CDR3 sequences on record, around 25% of them singletons. The ten biggest clones cover roughly a quarter of the sample. The sample was blood. These receptors all stem from a man in his forties with Graves' hyperthyroidism that later progressed to Graves' ophthalmopathy.

This clonotype was observed many times. This sequence joins TRBV6-2 or TRBV6-3 and TRBJ1-1; 7 bases map to TRBD1. CDR1 and CDR2 from the germline V gene are MNHEY and SVGEGT. The CDR3 is 18 amino acids. V trimming: 0 bases; J trimming: 0 bases; junction bases outside the gene matches: 10. CDR3 DNA sequence: TGTGCCAGCAGTTACTCGATGACAGGGAAGGCAGTGAACACTGAAGCTTTCTTT. Translation: CASSYSMTGKAVNTEAFF.

The chain uses TRBV11-1 and TRBJ2-2; tentatively, D is TRBD1 or TRBD2 (5 bases each). The CDR3 is made up of 18 amino acids. In germline, CDR1 is SGHAT, CDR2 FQDESV (reference sequence). V was cut by 5 bases and J by 2 bases, with 21 bases left in between. CDR3 DNA: TGTGCCAGCAGCCTGGTTTGGTCCGGGACGGATAACACCGGGGAGCTGTTTTTT. Amino acid sequence: CASSLVWSGTDNTGELFF.

This clonotype was picked up many times. The V and J genes are TRBV29-1 and TRBJ2-7; tentative D call: TRBD1 (6 bases). Germline CDR1 SQVTM, CDR2 ANQGSEA. Trimming pared 5 bases from V and 4 bases from J, leaving 21 bases between. This CDR3 is 15 amino acids long. CDR3 coding DNA: TGCAGCGTTCGCGCCCATCAACGGGACAAATACGAGCAGTACTTC. Translating it yields CSVRAHQRDKYEQYF.

This clonotype was detected ten times or more. V is TRBV5-1 and J is TRBJ1-2, with TRBD1 matching over 8 bases. The CDR3 is made up of 14 amino acids. The germline V gene has CDR1 SGHRS and CDR2 YFSETQ. Trimming removed 4 bases from V and 7 bases from J; junction bases left unmatched: 9. The CDR3 protein is CASSILTGGTGYTF. The DNA for the CDR3 is TGCGCCAGCAGCATACTCACAGGGGGGACTGGCTACACCTTC.

The chain uses TRBV20-1 and TRBJ2-5; the match to TRBD2 covers 11 bases. The CDR3 is made up of 15 amino acids. Germline lookup yields CDR1 DFQATT and CDR2 SNEGSKA (reference sequence). Trimming at V came to 0 bases and at J to 1 base, leaving 1 base not matched to a gene. This CDR3 is CSARELAGVQETQYF. CDR3 DNA: TGCAGTGCTAGAGAACTAGCGGGAGTCCAAGAGACCCAGTACTTC.

This clonotype was found many times. The chain combines TRBV19 with TRBJ2-7; D remains unclear. The V end was cut by 7 bases, the J end by 0 bases, with 7 bases between. The CDR3 length is 12 residues. Per germline, CDR1 LNHDA and CDR2 SQIVND (reference sequence). The DNA of the CDR3 is TGTGCCAGTAATGACGGCTCCTACGAGCAGTACTTC. Protein sequence: CASNDGSYEQYF.

This clonotype was picked up many times. The chain combines TRBV9 with TRBJ1-2; D possibly corresponds to TRBD1 (6 bases). V was cut by 2 bases and J by 3 bases, with 17 bases left in between. The CDR3 has 16 residues. In germline, CDR1 is SGDLS, CDR2 YYNGEE. CDR3 DNA sequence: TGTGCCAGCAGCGTTGGACAGTTCCCCTTCTACTATGGCTACACCTTC. This encodes CASSVGQFPFYYGYTF.

The rearrangement joins TRBV30 to TRBJ1-3; D call uncertain. V lost 4 bases, J lost 3 bases, and 10 bases lay in between. This CDR3 contains 13 residues. Germline loops: CDR1 GTSNPN, CDR2 SVGIG (reference sequence). CDR3 loop: CAWTSPGGNTIYF. Written as DNA, the CDR3 is TGTGCCTGGACGTCCCCTGGTGGAAACACCATATATTTT.

This clonotype was recorded at least ten times. J is TRBJ2-2 and V is TRBV6-5, with D possibly matching TRBD2 (6 bases). Trimming removed 6 bases from V and 5 bases from J, with 13 bases in between. Germline V gene sequence: CDR1 MNHEY, CDR2 SVGAGI. The CDR3 sequence is 14 residues long. CDR3 DNA: TGTGCCAGCAGCTTCCGACGGGAGACCGGGGAGCTGTTTTTT. Its translation: CASSFRRETGELFF.

This clonotype was counted many times. V gene TRBV20-1 combines with J gene TRBJ1-2, with D tentatively TRBD1 (6 bases). Deletions cut 6 bases from V and 2 bases from J, with 16 bases between. Germline V lookup: CDR1 DFQATT, CDR2 SNEGSKA (reference sequence). The CDR3 runs 14 residues. The DNA for the CDR3 is TGCAGTGCAAAAAGACAGGCCGGAAACTATGGCTACACCTTC. Its protein is CSAKRQAGNYGYTF.

This chain connects TRBV19 to TRBJ1-3; 7 nucleotides agree with TRBD1. This CDR3 has 13 amino acids. Germline trimming cut 8 bases from V and 4 bases from J; bases unmatched to any gene: 5. Germline assignment: CDR1 LNHDA and CDR2 SQIVND (reference sequence). The CDR3 here is CASSDRTGNTIYF. CDR3 DNA: TGTGCCAGTTCGGACAGGACCGGAAACACCATATATTTT.

This clonotype was picked up many times. V gene TRBV7-3 combines with J gene TRBJ2-4; 8 bases map to TRBD1. The CDR3 has 13 residues. Trimming took 5 bases from V and 9 from J; bases not matched to a gene: 6. Germline assignment: CDR1 SGHTA and CDR2 FQGTGA. The CDR3 region is CASSHPGTGIQYF. CDR3 in DNA: TGTGCCAGCAGCCACCCCGGGACAGGCATTCAGTACTTC.

The gene calls are TRBV20-1 and TRBJ1-1; a weak D match, TRBD1 (5 bases). The germline V gene encodes CDR1 DFQATT and CDR2 SNEGSKA (reference sequence). This CDR3 region has 13 residues. The ends were cut back, 6 bases at V and 6 bases at J, with 17 bases in the middle. The CDR3 loop reads CSAEGRSTAEAFF. CDR3 coding DNA: TGCAGTGCAGAGGGGAGAAGTACCGCTGAAGCTTTCTTT.

This chain links TRBV11-2 with TRBJ2-5; 8 nucleotides line up with TRBD2. V shed 2 bases, J shed 2 bases, and the junction held 4 bases outside the gene matches. CDR1 is SGHAT, CDR2 FQNNGV, per germline. This CDR3 spans 15 amino acids. CDR3 coding DNA: TGTGCCAGCAGCTTAAATTTAGCGGGACAAGAGACCCAGTACTTC. It translates to CASSLNLAGQETQYF.

This clonotype appeared many times. The V gene is TRBV2, the J gene TRBJ2-1, with 10 bases lining up with TRBD2. Looked up from germline, CDR1 is SNHLY and CDR2 is FYNNEI. With 5 bases clipped from V and 4 bases from J, the junction kept 8 bases outside the gene matches. CDR3 size: 16 residues. CDR3 amino acids: CASSPQTSGFYNEQFF. CDR3 sequence (DNA): TGTGCCAGCAGTCCCCAGACTAGCGGGTTTTACAATGAGCAGTTCTTC.

This clonotype was recorded many times. The chain recombines TRBV15 with TRBJ2-4, with a possible D match to TRBD1 (5 bases). The germline gives CDR1 LNHNV, CDR2 YYDKDF (reference sequence). CDR3 size: 16 residues. V lost 3 bases and J lost 7, with 19 bases in between. In nucleotides, the CDR3 is TGTGCCACCAGCAGCTTACTACCTAGGGGTTATAACATTCAGTACTTC. The encoded protein is CATSSLLPRGYNIQYF. Full variable domain (rest looked up from reference TRBV15 and TRBJ2-4): DAMVIQNPRYQVTQFGKPVTLSCSQTLNHNVMYWYQQKSSQAPKLLFHYYDKDFNNEADTPDNFQSRRPNTSFCFLDIRSPGLGDTAMYLCATSSLLPRGYNIQYFGAGTRLSVL.

This clonotype was recorded at least ten times. The V call is TRBV5-1, the J call TRBJ1-1, with D perhaps TRBD1 (5 bases). CDR1 and CDR2 (germline): SGHRS, YFSETQ. The CDR3 runs 14 residues. The V end was cut by 0 bases, the J end by 3 bases, with 9 bases between. The chain's CDR3 is CASSLDGAYTEAFF. CDR3 nucleotide sequence: TGCGCCAGCAGCTTGGACGGGGCCTACACTGAAGCTTTCTTT.

This clonotype has at least ten counts. The V gene is TRBV29-1, the J gene TRBJ2-7; D is undetermined. CDR1 is SQVTM and CDR2 is ANQGSEA in the germline V gene. Between the trimmed V and J ends, which lost 4 bases and 3 bases, there was a span of 10 bases. CDR3 length: 12 residues. CDR3 region: CSVGLVNYEQYF. DNA for the CDR3: TGCAGCGTTGGTCTGGTCAACTACGAGCAGTACTTC.

This clonotype was observed at least ten times. V is TRBV28 and J is TRBJ2-2; D possibly corresponds to TRBD2 (5 bases). V lost 3 bases and J 7 bases, leaving 15 bases between the germline ends. Germline V gene sequence: CDR1 MDHEN, CDR2 SYDVKM. The CDR3 is 15 amino acids. CDR3 sequence: CASSFGPIEGGELFF. In DNA form, the CDR3 reads TGTGCCAGCAGTTTCGGACCCATCGAGGGCGGGGAGCTGTTTTTT.

This clonotype occurred a few times. V gene TRBV19 combines with J gene TRBJ1-5, with D tentatively TRBD1 (5 bases). Between the trimmed V and J ends, which lost 4 bases and 2 bases, there was a span of 15 bases. Germline CDR1 is LNHDA and CDR2 is SQIVND (reference sequence). The CDR3 extends over 16 amino acids. The CDR3 sequence: CASSNPRARGNQPQHF. The CDR3 coding sequence is TGTGCCAGTAGTAACCCCCGGGCCAGGGGCAATCAGCCCCAGCATTTT.

This clonotype was detected many times. V usage is TRBV9 and J usage is TRBJ2-2; 9 positions agree with TRBD1. CDR1 and CDR2 (germline): SGDLS, YYNGEE. The CDR3 has 16 residues. V dropped 3 bases and J dropped 3; count of bases not matched to a gene: 6. CDR3 region: CASSGGQGLDTGELFF. DNA for the CDR3: TGTGCCAGCAGCGGCGGACAGGGGCTCGACACCGGGGAGCTGTTTTTT. Drawing the rest from reference TRBV9 and TRBJ2-2, the complete variable domain is DSGVTQTPKHLITATGQRVTLRCSPRSGDLSVYWYQQSLDQGLQFLIQYYNGEERAKGNILERFSAQQFPDLHSELNLSSLELGDSALYFCASSGGQGLDTGELFFGEGSRLTVL.

V usage is TRBV6-2 or TRBV6-3 and J usage is TRBJ2-2; no firm D call. Between the trimmed V and J ends, which lost 2 bases and 1 base, there was a span of 14 bases. There are 17 residues in the CDR3. The V gene's germline CDR1 is MNHEY and CDR2 SVGEGT. This CDR3 is CASSYGSGVENTGELFF. The CDR3 DNA reads as TGTGCCAGCAGTTACGGCTCTGGGGTAGAGAACACCGGGGAGCTGTTTTTT.

The chain recombines TRBV12-5 with TRBJ1-1, with D unclear. The germline gives CDR1 LGHNT, CDR2 FRNRAP. Trimming cost V 6 bases and J 3 bases, with 20 bases left between them. The CDR3 has 16 residues. The CDR3 DNA follows: TGTGCTAGTGGCCCTCAAGAGTCTCCCATGGACACTGAAGCTTTCTTT. Its translation is CASGPQESPMDTEAFF.

This clonotype showed up many times. V usage is TRBV28 and J usage is TRBJ1-5; tentative D call: TRBD1 (5 bases). Trimming stripped 4 bases from V and 4 bases from J, with 8 bases between. The CDR3 is made up of 13 amino acids. The germline CDR1 and CDR2 sequences are MDHEN and SYDVKM. The CDR3 region has the DNA TGTGCCAGCAGTTACAGGCGGAATCAGCCCCAGCATTTT. It translates to CASSYRRNQPQHF.